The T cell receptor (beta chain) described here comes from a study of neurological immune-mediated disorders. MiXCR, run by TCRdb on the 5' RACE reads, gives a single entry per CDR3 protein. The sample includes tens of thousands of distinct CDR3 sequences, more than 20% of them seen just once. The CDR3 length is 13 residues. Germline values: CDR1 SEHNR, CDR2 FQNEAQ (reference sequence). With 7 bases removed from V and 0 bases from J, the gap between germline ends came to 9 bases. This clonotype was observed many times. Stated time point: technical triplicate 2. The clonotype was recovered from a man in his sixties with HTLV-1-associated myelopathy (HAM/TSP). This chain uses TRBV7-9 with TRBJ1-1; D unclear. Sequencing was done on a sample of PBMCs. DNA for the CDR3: TGTGCCAGCACCAGAAGTATGAACACTGAAGCTTTCTTT. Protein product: CASTRSMNTEAFF.